The T cell receptor beta chain described here comes from a study of blood T cell repertoires in COVID-19. In the study overall: Samples taken during acute and convalescent COVID-19 were collected in the United States, Italy and Spain.

Generated by immunoSEQ multiplex PCR, the TCRdb table keeps only in-frame clones and is missing some. The table includes 350,000 to 400,000 clones, approximately 90% detected once. In germline, CDR1 is MNHEY, CDR2 SVGAGI. Trimming stripped 5 bases from V and 8 bases from J, with 10 bases between. This CDR3 has 13 residues. This clonotype originated in a middle-aged woman who had been exposed to COVID-19. Sequencing was carried out using PBMCs or T cells enriched from blood (not recorded which). This chain connects TRBV6-5 to TRBJ1-6; perhaps TRBD1 as D (5 bases). This CDR3 reads CASSRGIDSPLHF. In nucleotides, the CDR3 is TGTGCCAGCAGTCGGGGGATCGATTCACCCCTCCACTTT.